This T cell receptor beta chain came from a study of OX40 agonist ivuxolimab in advanced cancers. Background on the study: Dose-escalation patients' cancers were hepatocellular carcinoma, melanoma, renal cell or head and neck cancer. Eligibility rules accepted prior anti-PD-1, anti-PD-L1 or anti-CTLA-4 therapy, and 40% to 50% had some. Study-wide points: On average, a greater number of expanded clones characterised CD8+ T cells relative to CD4+. Both blood CD4+ and CD8+ T cells showed clonal growth by week 6 at 0.1 to 3.0 mg/kg.

Some clones are missing from TCRdb's copy, which holds only in-frame ones; the method was immunoSEQ multiplex PCR. This sample has 60,000 to 90,000 clones, with about 81% found just once. As to this clone: As yet, its antigen is unknown.

The sequence derives from an adult with an advanced solid tumor such as melanoma, head and neck, liver or kidney cancer. The input for sequencing was CD4+ or CD8+ T cells sorted from blood, taken in a trial of the OX40 agonist ivuxolimab.

The CDR3 sequence is CASSPTSRQGTGGYTF. For the CDR3, the DNA is TGTGCCAGCTCACCAACTTCAAGACAGGGGACTGGCGGCTACACCTTC. This rearrangement joins TRBV18 to TRBJ1-2; 8 bases are a match to TRBD1. V trimming: 2 bases; J trimming: 8 bases; junction bases outside the gene matches: 13. CDR1 and CDR2 from the germline V gene are KGHSH and LQKENI. The CDR3 is made up of 16 amino acids.